These 14 T cell receptor beta chains came from one sample sequenced in a study of control samples from healthy donors and cancer patients. Measured with immunoSEQ multiplex PCR; TCRdb has only the in-frame clones, and not every one. Here the sample spans 150,000 to 200,000 clones, 85% to 95% being singletons. The sequencing input was blood. Source of these receptors: a woman aged 40 to 49 in good health.

The J gene is TRBJ1-6, the V gene TRBV2, with TRBD1 identical over 8 bases. Germline trimming cut 3 bases from V and 9 bases from J; bases unmatched to any gene: 7. The germline V gene encodes CDR1 SNHLY and CDR2 FYNNEI. CDR3 length: 15 residues. CDR3 in amino acids: CASSELGRGPSPLHF. CDR3 DNA sequence: TGTGCCAGCAGTGAGCTGGGCAGGGGGCCTTCACCCCTCCACTTT.

V usage is TRBV10-3 and J usage is TRBJ1-1; D not certain. CDR3 length: 13 residues. Trimming removed 5 bases at V and 1 base at J, with 8 bases between. CDR1 ENHRY and CDR2 SYGVKD come from the germline V gene. CDR3 sequence: CAISRVPNTEAFF. For the CDR3, the DNA is TGTGCCATCAGTCGGGTACCGAACACTGAAGCTTTCTTT.

The chain joins TRBV19 to TRBJ2-1; D is uncertain. Germline loops: CDR1 LNHDA, CDR2 SQIVND (reference sequence). CDR3 length: 13 amino acids. Trimming left V 3 bases short and J 6 bases short, with 9 bases between. CDR3 coding DNA: TGTGCCAGTAGTATTGTAGTTGGCAATGAGCAGTTCTTC. Its translation: CASSIVVGNEQFF.

This chain uses TRBV3-1 (or the pseudogene TRBV3-2) with TRBJ1-4, with a tentative D call TRBD1 (6 bases). Germline CDR1 is LGHDT and CDR2 is YNNKEL (reference sequence). Deletions cut 2 bases from V and 7 bases from J, with 14 bases between. CDR3 length: 15 amino acids. CDR3 protein: CASSQRRGAGEKLFF. The CDR3 region has the DNA TGTGCCAGCAGCCAACGGCGGGGGGCTGGTGAAAAACTGTTTTTT.

This chain links TRBV27 with TRBJ2-1; tentatively, D is TRBD2 (5 bases). Deletions cut 4 bases from V and 5 bases from J, with 12 bases between. This CDR3 spans 14 amino acids. The germline V gene encodes CDR1 MNHEY and CDR2 SMNVEV (reference sequence). DNA of the CDR3: TGTGCCAGCAGTTCCGACTACGCCAACAATGAGCAGTTCTTC. It is translated as CASSSDYANNEQFF.

This clone was detected once. The CDR3 DNA reads TGTGCCTGGAGTCAGACCGGCGGCGGGGAGCTGTTTTTT. Encoded protein: CAWSQTGGGELFF. The J gene is TRBJ2-2, the V gene TRBV30; D is ambiguous. CDR3 length equals 13 residues. Germline V CDR1 and CDR2: GTSNPN, SVGIG (reference sequence). Trimming stripped 2 bases from V and 7 bases from J, with 11 bases between.

The chain links TRBV4-1 to TRBJ2-7; D may match TRBD1 or TRBD2 (5 bases each). The ends were cut back, 2 bases at V and 2 bases at J, with 13 bases in the middle. This CDR3 contains 15 residues. Germline V CDR1 and CDR2: MGHRA, YSYEKL. For the CDR3, the DNA is TGCGCCAGCAGCCAACATACGGGGCGAACCTACGAGCAGTACTTC. This translates into CASSQHTGRTYEQYF.

The genes are TRBV6-1 and TRBJ1-5; D possibly corresponds to TRBD1 (6 bases). The germline V gene encodes CDR1 MNHNS and CDR2 SASEGT. The germline V and J ends were trimmed by 0 bases and 4 bases, with 7 bases remaining between them. The CDR3 is 14 amino acids. CDR3 sequence (DNA): TGTGCCAGCAGTGAAGCCAGGGGAAATCAGCCCCAGCATTTT. This codes for CASSEARGNQPQHF.

As to this clone: Compared with germline, one end of the junction differs, possibly owing to a read error. The rearrangement links TRBV9 to TRBJ2-2, with a tentative D call TRBD2 (7 bases). CDR1 SGDLS and CDR2 YYNGEE come from the germline V gene. This CDR3 spans 16 amino acids. CDR3: CARSASGGADTGELFF. CDR3 DNA: TGTGCCCGCAGCGCTTCTGGGGGGGCCGACACCGGGGAGCTGTTTTTT.

V usage is TRBV21-1 and J usage is TRBJ2-7; TRBD1, the table's D call, lacks a check against the DNA. TRBV21-1 has pseudogene status. CDR3 length: 17 amino acids. The CDR3 here is CASSTRFPGQESYEQYF. The CDR3 nucleotides are TGTGCCAGCAGCACCCGGTTTCCGGGACAGGAATCCTACGAGCAGTACTTC.

This rearrangement joins TRBV28 to TRBJ1-4; TRBD1 matches at 7 bases. Germline V gives CDR1 MDHEN, CDR2 SYDVKM. V lost 2 bases, J lost 7 bases, and 4 bases stayed unmatched. The CDR3 covers 14 residues. CDR3: CASSLQGDSEKLFF. The CDR3 bases are TGTGCCAGCAGTTTACAAGGGGACAGTGAAAAACTGTTTTTT. The full variable domain, rest sourced from reference TRBV28 and TRBJ1-4, is DVKVTQSSRYLVKRTGEKVFLECVQDMDHENMFWYRQDPGLGLRLIYFSYDVKMKEKGDIPEGYSVSREKKERFSLILESASTNQTSMYLCASSLQGDSEKLFFGSGTQLSVL.

V gene TRBV7-2 combines with J gene TRBJ1-2; D ambiguous. Germline CDR1 SGHTA, CDR2 FQGNSA. CDR3 size: 14 residues. V was shortened by 8 bases and J by 0 bases, with 13 bases between the two germline ends. The CDR3 reads CASATFEANYGYTF. The CDR3, as DNA: TGTGCCAGCGCCACATTTGAAGCTAACTATGGCTACACCTTC.

V usage is TRBV27 and J usage is TRBJ2-5; D may correspond to TRBD1 or TRBD2 (5 bases each). The CDR3 is 15 residues long. V was shortened by 6 bases and J by 2 bases, with 16 bases between the two germline ends. Germline V lookup: CDR1 MNHEY, CDR2 SMNVEV (reference sequence). The DNA of the CDR3 is TGTGCCAGCAGCCGAATCCGGGACGATCAAGAGACCCAGTACTTC. This codes for CASSRIRDDQETQYF.

The rearrangement links TRBV18 to TRBJ1-5; 8 bases match TRBD1. The V gene's germline CDR1 is KGHSH and CDR2 LQKENI. V was clipped by 2 bases and J by 2 bases; unmatched bases: 5. The CDR3 sequence is 16 residues long. CDR3 region: CASSPEGQGGNQPQHF. As DNA, the CDR3 is TGTGCCAGCTCACCAGAAGGACAGGGTGGCAATCAGCCCCAGCATTTT. Filled out from reference TRBV18 and TRBJ1-5, the complete variable domain reads NAGVMQNPRHLVRRRGQEARLRCSPMKGHSHVYWYRQLPEEGLKFMVYLQKENIIDESGMPKERFSAEFPKEGPSILRIQQVVRGDSAAYFCASSPEGQGGNQPQHFGDGTRLSIL.